A single sample is the source of the 25 T cell receptor beta chains below, sequenced in a study of T-cell reconstitution after alpha-beta-depleted transplantation in children (dated by TCRdb to about 2016). The treatment or condition label on this specimen signifies: allogeneic hematopoietic cell transplantation with graft depleted of TCRalphabeta T cells and CD19 B cells. Receptor amplification or capture employed PCR. TCRdb records Illumina HiSeq 2500 as the sequencer. TCR libraries were prepared with molecular barcoding, using unique molecular identifiers to normalize TCRbeta repertoire quantification. The public reads were reprocessed in TCRdb via fastp at Q25 and MiXCR, keeping in-frame beta chains. Each entry is one CDR3 protein sequence, shown with its most common DNA and genes. In all, the sample holds 500,000 to 750,000 distinct CDR3 sequences, and under 15% of those were seen once. Roughly 2.3% of the sample comes from the top ten.

The starting material was PBMCs, mostly from graft donor cells, obtained 360 days after TCRalphabeta/CD19-depleted stem cell transplant. Every receptor here comes from a male patient between 5 and 17 years old who had a stem cell transplant for acute myeloid leukemia, so the T cells may come from the graft donor.

This clonotype was detected ten times or more. The rearrangement links TRBV15 to TRBJ1-5; 7 bases are shared with TRBD1. Germline V gene lookup returns CDR1 LNHNV and CDR2 YYDKDF (reference sequence). The junction had 1 base not matched to a gene; V was cut back by 1 base and J by 1 base. The CDR3 runs to 15 residues. The CDR3 region has the DNA TGTGCCACCAGCAGAGTACAGGGGAGCAATCAGCCCCAGCATTTT. Encoded protein: CATSRVQGSNQPQHF.

The chain carries TRBV30 and TRBJ2-7; D is unresolved. V lost 0 bases to trimming and J lost 3 bases, with 6 bases between them. This CDR3 is 12 amino acids long. Germline V lookup: CDR1 GTSNPN, CDR2 SVGIG (reference sequence). This CDR3 reads CAWSVLLYEQYF. Written as DNA, the CDR3 is TGTGCCTGGAGTGTACTCCTCTACGAGCAGTACTTC.

In its sample, this clonotype was seen a few times. The CDR3 is CASSLEAGVVNNEQFF. Written as DNA, the CDR3 is TGTGCCAGCAGCTTAGAGGCGGGGGTGGTCAACAATGAGCAGTTCTTC. The chain links TRBV7-2 to TRBJ2-1; TRBD2 matches 7 bases. The V and J ends lost 1 base and 5 bases, in that order; junction bases with no gene match: 8. From germline, CDR1 is SGHTA and CDR2 FQGNSA. The CDR3 extends over 16 amino acids.

V and J are TRBV30 and TRBJ2-7, with D possibly TRBD2 on 6 matching bases. The ends were cut back, 3 bases at V and 7 bases at J, with 16 bases in the middle. Germline V gene data show CDR1 as GTSNPN and CDR2 as SVGIG (reference sequence). The CDR3 consists of 13 residues. The CDR3 spells CAWRWTPAGEQYF. Written as DNA, the CDR3 is TGTGCCTGGAGGTGGACTCCCGCGGGGGAGCAGTACTTC.

This clonotype was seen ten or more times. V is TRBV6-5 and J is TRBJ1-2; D is unclear. Germline CDR1 is MNHEY and CDR2 is SVGAGI. The CDR3 consists of 11 residues. Trimming removed 4 bases at V and 7 bases at J, with 7 bases between. CDR3 region: CASSFGGGYTF. The DNA of the CDR3 is TGTGCCAGCAGTTTTGGCGGTGGCTACACCTTC.

This chain uses TRBV12-3 or TRBV12-4 with TRBJ2-3; the D gene is possibly TRBD2 (6 bases). The CDR3 extends over 17 amino acids. V lost 0 bases to trimming and J lost 3 bases, with 16 bases between them. DNA for the CDR3: TGTGCCAGCAGTTTAGCTCGGGGACTGGCAGGGACAGATACGCAGTATTTT. Protein product: CASSLARGLAGTDTQYF.

The chain has TRBV10-3 and TRBJ2-7; 8 nucleotides line up with TRBD1. Germline V gives CDR1 ENHRY, CDR2 SYGVKD. J gave up 0 bases and V 8 bases, and 9 bases lay outside the gene matches. The CDR3 totals 15 residues. This CDR3 reads CAIAMGQASSYEQYF. Written as DNA, the CDR3 is TGTGCCATCGCGATGGGACAGGCGAGCTCCTACGAGCAGTACTTC.

V gene TRBV5-5 combines with J gene TRBJ2-5; D ambiguous. This CDR3 spans 11 amino acids. The V gene lost 7 bases and the J gene lost 6 bases, with 10 bases spanning the gap. Germline V gives CDR1 SGHKS, CDR2 YYEKEE (reference sequence). The CDR3 is CASRLKKTQYF. The CDR3 nucleotides read TGTGCCAGCCGGTTGAAGAAGACCCAGTACTTC.

The chain recombines TRBV11-1 with TRBJ1-6, with D unresolved. V shed 7 bases and J shed 0 bases, with 25 bases lying between them. The CDR3 is 20 amino acids. Germline V lookup: CDR1 SGHAT, CDR2 FQDESV (reference sequence). The CDR3 DNA sequence: TGTGCCAGCACCACGTCCGACCTAACCGCATTCAGCTCCTATAATTCACCCCTCCACTTT. Translating gives CASTTSDLTAFSSYNSPLHF. The whole variable domain, filled in from reference TRBV11-1 and TRBJ1-6, reads EAEVAQSPRYKITEKSQAVAFWCDPISGHATLYWYRQILGQGPELLVQFQDESVVDDSQLPKDRFSAERLKGVDSTLKIQPAELGDSAMYLCASTTSDLTAFSSYNSPLHFGNGTRLTVT.

This clonotype was observed a single time. The V and J genes are TRBV15 and TRBJ2-7, with D possibly matching TRBD1 (6 bases). Germline V gene data show CDR1 as LNHNV and CDR2 as YYDKDF (reference sequence). Trimming stripped 6 bases from V and 5 bases from J, with 14 bases between. This CDR3 has 13 residues. CDR3 bases: TGTGCCACCAGGATACAGGGCACCCACGAGCAGTACTTC. This gives the protein CATRIQGTHEQYF. Supplemented by reference TRBV15 and TRBJ2-7, the full variable domain reads DAMVIQNPRYQVTQFGKPVTLSCSQTLNHNVMYWYQQKSSQAPKLLFHYYDKDFNNEADTPDNFQSRRPNTSFCFLDIRSPGLGDTAMYLCATRIQGTHEQYFGPGTRLTVT.

This clonotype came up a few times. The chain couples TRBV6-1 to TRBJ2-5; D might be TRBD1 (6 bases). Germline-derived CDR1 and CDR2 are MNHNS and SASEGT. This CDR3 spans 14 amino acids. V dropped 4 bases and J dropped 9 bases, with 18 bases sitting between them. The CDR3 loop reads CASSAGHPAGAQYF. The CDR3, as DNA: TGTGCCAGCAGTGCGGGACACCCGGCTGGGGCCCAGTACTTC.

This chain uses TRBV5-1 with TRBJ2-7; D not resolved. This CDR3 contains 15 residues. Per the germline V gene, CDR1 is SGHRS and CDR2 is YFSETQ. V lost 1 base and J lost 0, with 11 bases in between. CDR3 in DNA: TGCGCCAGCAGCTTGTGGAAGGGAAGCTCCTACGAGCAGTACTTC. As protein: CASSLWKGSSYEQYF.

This clonotype was detected ten times or more. The chain combines TRBV7-6 with TRBJ1-4; tentative D call: TRBD1 (5 bases). The CDR3 runs to 16 residues. V lost 1 base and J lost 7, with 16 bases in between. The germline V gene has CDR1 SGHVS and CDR2 FNYEAQ. This chain's CDR3 is CASSLGDPRSGEKLFF. In DNA form, the CDR3 reads TGTGCCAGCAGCTTAGGGGACCCCCGGTCGGGTGAAAAACTGTTTTTT.

V usage is TRBV7-3 and J usage is TRBJ2-1; TRBD1 aligns across 8 bases. Germline V gives CDR1 SGHTA, CDR2 FQGTGA. V lost 1 base, J lost 2 bases, and 1 base stayed unmatched. CDR3 length: 15 residues. The CDR3 here is CASSLIQGAYNEQFF. CDR3 sequence (DNA): TGTGCCAGCAGCTTAATACAGGGGGCCTACAATGAGCAGTTCTTC. Drawing the rest from reference TRBV7-3 and TRBJ2-1, the complete variable domain is GAGVSQTPSNKVTEKGKYVELRCDPISGHTALYWYRQSLGQGPEFLIYFQGTGAADDSGLPNDRFFAVRPEGSVSTLKIQRTERGDSAVYLCASSLIQGAYNEQFFGPGTRLTVL.

This clonotype was counted ten times or more. The CDR3: CASSLVPLGNEQFF. The CDR3 region has the DNA TGTGCCAGCAGTTTAGTACCCCTAGGCAATGAGCAGTTCTTC. The J gene is TRBJ2-1, the V gene TRBV28; D is unclear. Looked up from germline, CDR1 is MDHEN and CDR2 is SYDVKM. The CDR3 has 14 residues. Between the trimmed V and J ends, which lost 2 bases and 6 bases, there was a span of 11 bases.

This clonotype appeared a few times. The V gene is TRBV7-6, the J gene TRBJ2-7; D perhaps matches TRBD2 (6 bases). The V end was cut by 5 bases, the J end by 1 base, with 18 bases between. The V gene's germline CDR1 is SGHVS and CDR2 FNYEAQ. The CDR3 is 16 amino acids. This CDR3 reads CASSPGLGTVSYEQYF. The CDR3 DNA sequence: TGTGCCAGCAGCCCGGGTCTCGGGACTGTATCCTACGAGCAGTACTTC.

This clonotype was seen only a few times. V gene TRBV29-1 combines with J gene TRBJ2-7; TRBD2 aligns across 8 bases. This CDR3 is 14 amino acids long. After removal of 4 bases from V and 0 bases from J, the junction contained 5 bases not matched to a gene. Looked up from germline, CDR1 is SQVTM and CDR2 is ANQGSEA. The CDR3 region is CSVGGREDSYEQYF. Written as DNA, the CDR3 is TGCAGCGTTGGAGGGCGGGAGGACTCCTACGAGCAGTACTTC.

This clonotype was seen only a few times. This sequence joins TRBV20-1 and TRBJ1-5, with D maybe TRBD1 (5 bases). The V gene's germline CDR1 is DFQATT and CDR2 SNEGSKA (reference sequence). Trimming took 4 bases from V and 13 from J, leaving 14 bases between them. CDR3 length: 11 amino acids. CDR3 bases: TGCAGTGCTATGCCCGGGGCTCTTCAGCATTTT. Its protein is CSAMPGALQHF.

This clonotype showed up just a few times. This chain connects TRBV4-3 to TRBJ2-7; D is ambiguous. The CDR3 is 13 residues long. V was pared by 0 bases and J by 4 bases, with 7 bases between. The germline gives CDR1 LGHNA, CDR2 YSLEER. This chain's CDR3 is CASSQDTVYEQYF. CDR3 DNA sequence: TGCGCCAGCAGCCAAGATACGGTGTACGAGCAGTACTTC.

The chain recombines TRBV9 with TRBJ2-5, with no clear D. The V gene's germline CDR1 is SGDLS and CDR2 YYNGEE. The CDR3 is 13 residues long. V was clipped by 0 bases and J by 4 bases, with 7 bases between them. In DNA form, the CDR3 reads TGTGCCAGCAGCGTAGGCCAGATAGAGACCCAGTACTTC. Its translation: CASSVGQIETQYF.

This chain connects TRBV7-3 to TRBJ2-5; perhaps TRBD1 as D (5 bases). The germline V and J ends were trimmed by 5 bases and 2 bases, with 15 bases remaining between them. This CDR3 is 15 amino acids long. The germline gives CDR1 SGHTA, CDR2 FQGTGA. The CDR3 coding sequence is TGTGCCAGCAGCAAAGGGGTCGCTACACAAGAGACCCAGTACTTC. Translation: CASSKGVATQETQYF.

The rearrangement uses TRBV20-1 and TRBJ1-1, with unresolved D. CDR3 length: 13 residues. Trimming took 5 bases from V and 1 from J, leaving 11 bases between them. CDR1 is DFQATT, CDR2 SNEGSKA, per germline (reference sequence). The CDR3 loop is CSAQKQENTEAFF. The CDR3 nucleotides are TGCAGTGCTCAAAAACAAGAGAACACTGAAGCTTTCTTT.

This clonotype was detected ten times or more. CDR3 region: CSARLGGKYGYTF. As DNA, the CDR3 is TGCAGTGCTAGATTAGGGGGCAAATATGGCTACACCTTC. The V call is TRBV20-1, the J call TRBJ1-2, with 7 bases lining up with TRBD1. The CDR3 is made up of 13 amino acids. From germline, CDR1 is DFQATT and CDR2 SNEGSKA (reference sequence). Trimming removed 2 bases from V and 5 bases from J; junction bases left unmatched: 5.

This clonotype has more than one count but fewer than ten. The rearrangement uses TRBV29-1 and TRBJ2-4, with D possibly TRBD1 on 7 matching bases. CDR3 length equals 14 residues. Germline V gene sequence: CDR1 SQVTM, CDR2 ANQGSEA. V shed 6 bases and J shed 1 base, with 13 bases lying between them. CDR3 amino acids: CSVRGAPAKNIQYF. CDR3 DNA sequence: TGCAGCGTCAGGGGGGCGCCGGCCAAAAACATTCAGTACTTC.

This clonotype was detected a few times. This CDR3 reads CASSLEYGTNEKLFF. The DNA of the CDR3 is TGTGCCAGCAGCTTAGAGTATGGAACTAATGAAAAACTGTTTTTT. The chain uses TRBV7-2 and TRBJ1-4; no firm D call. The CDR3 has 15 residues. Germline loops: CDR1 SGHTA, CDR2 FQGNSA. With 1 base removed from V and 1 base from J, the gap between germline ends came to 7 bases.